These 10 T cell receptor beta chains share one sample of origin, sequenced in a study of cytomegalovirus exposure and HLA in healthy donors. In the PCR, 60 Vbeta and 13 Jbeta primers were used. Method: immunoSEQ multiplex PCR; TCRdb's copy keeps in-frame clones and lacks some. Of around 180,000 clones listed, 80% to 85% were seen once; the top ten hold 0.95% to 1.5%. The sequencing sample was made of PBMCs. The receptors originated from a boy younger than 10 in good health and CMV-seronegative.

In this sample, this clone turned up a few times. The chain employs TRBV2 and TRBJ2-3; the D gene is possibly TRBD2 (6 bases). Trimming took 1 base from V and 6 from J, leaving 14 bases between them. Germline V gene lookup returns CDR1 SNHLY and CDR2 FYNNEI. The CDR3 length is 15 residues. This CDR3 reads CASSEEVAGPDTQYF. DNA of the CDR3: TGTGCCAGCAGTGAAGAGGTGGCGGGACCGGATACGCAGTATTTT. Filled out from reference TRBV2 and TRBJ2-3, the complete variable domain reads EPEVTQTPSHQVTQMGQEVILRCVPISNHLYFYWYRQILGQKVEFLVSFYNNEISEKSEIFDDQFSVERPDGSNFTLKIRSTKLEDSAMYFCASSEEVAGPDTQYFGPGTRLTVL.

CDR3 in amino acids: CATSRAVAAYNEQFF. The CDR3, as DNA: TGTGCCACCAGCAGAGCGGTCGCCGCCTACAATGAGCAGTTCTTC. V and J are TRBV15 and TRBJ2-1; D is unresolved. The CDR3 has 15 amino acids. CDR1 and CDR2 from the germline V gene are LNHNV and YYDKDF (reference sequence). Trimming stripped 1 base from V and 2 bases from J, with 9 bases between.

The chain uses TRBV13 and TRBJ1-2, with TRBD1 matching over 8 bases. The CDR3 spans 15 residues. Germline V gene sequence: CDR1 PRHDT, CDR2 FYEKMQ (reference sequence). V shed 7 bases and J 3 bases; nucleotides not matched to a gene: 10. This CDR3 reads CASIRGQGLDYGYTF. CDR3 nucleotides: TGTGCCAGCATACGTGGACAGGGCCTTGACTATGGCTACACCTTC.

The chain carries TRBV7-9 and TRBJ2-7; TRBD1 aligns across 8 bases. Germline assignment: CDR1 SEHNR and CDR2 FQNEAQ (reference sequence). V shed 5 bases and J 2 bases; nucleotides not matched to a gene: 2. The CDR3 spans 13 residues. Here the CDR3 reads CASSRGQAYEQYF. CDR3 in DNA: TGTGCCAGCAGCAGGGGACAGGCCTACGAGCAGTACTTC.

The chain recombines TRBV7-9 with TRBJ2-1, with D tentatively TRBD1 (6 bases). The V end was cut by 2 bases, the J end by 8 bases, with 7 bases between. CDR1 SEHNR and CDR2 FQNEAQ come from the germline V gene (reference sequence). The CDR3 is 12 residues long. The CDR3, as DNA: TGTGCCAGCAGCTTACAGGGGTATGAGCAGTTCTTC. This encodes CASSLQGYEQFF.

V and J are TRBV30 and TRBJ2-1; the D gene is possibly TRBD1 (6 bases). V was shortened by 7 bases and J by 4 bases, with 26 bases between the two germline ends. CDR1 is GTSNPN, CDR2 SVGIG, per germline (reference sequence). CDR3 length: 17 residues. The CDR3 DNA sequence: TGTGCCTCCTTCAGGGGCCCCGCAAGGGCGACATACAATGAGCAGTTCTTC. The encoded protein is CASFRGPARATYNEQFF.

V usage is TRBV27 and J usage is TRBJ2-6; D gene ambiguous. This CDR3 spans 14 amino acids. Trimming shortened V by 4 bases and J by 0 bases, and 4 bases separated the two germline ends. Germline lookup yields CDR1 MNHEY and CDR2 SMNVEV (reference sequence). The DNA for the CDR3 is TGTGCCAGCAGTTCCCACTCTGGGGCCAACGTCCTGACTTTC. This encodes CASSSHSGANVLTF.

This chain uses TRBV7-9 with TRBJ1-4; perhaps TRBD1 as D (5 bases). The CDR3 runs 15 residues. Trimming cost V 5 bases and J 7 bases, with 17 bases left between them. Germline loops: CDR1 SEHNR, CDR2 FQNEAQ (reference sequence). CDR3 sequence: CASSQARGLSEKLFF. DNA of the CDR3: TGTGCCAGCAGCCAGGCGCGGGGGTTAAGTGAAAAACTGTTTTTT.

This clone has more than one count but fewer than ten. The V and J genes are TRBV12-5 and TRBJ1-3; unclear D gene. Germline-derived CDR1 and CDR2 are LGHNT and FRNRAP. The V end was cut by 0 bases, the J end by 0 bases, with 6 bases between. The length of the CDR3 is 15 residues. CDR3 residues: CASGLVMSSGNTIYF. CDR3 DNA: TGTGCTAGTGGTTTGGTAATGAGCTCTGGAAACACCATATATTTT.

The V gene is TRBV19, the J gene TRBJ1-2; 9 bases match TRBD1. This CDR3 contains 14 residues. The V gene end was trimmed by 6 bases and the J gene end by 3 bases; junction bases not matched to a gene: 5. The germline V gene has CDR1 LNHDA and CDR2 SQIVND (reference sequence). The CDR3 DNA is TGTGCCAGTAGAAACAGGGGGCTCCACTATGGCTACACCTTC. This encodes CASRNRGLHYGYTF.